The following is a T cell receptor beta chain sequence with its context. Antigen specificity is unknown. PCR used 60 Vbeta primers and 13 Jbeta primers. Produced via immunoSEQ multiplex PCR; TCRdb's table is partial and in-frame only. The sample has a few hundred thousand clones; around 80% are singletons. Germline loops: CDR1 MNHEY, CDR2 SVGAGI. Trimming stripped 5 bases from V and 0 bases from J, with 14 bases between. The CDR3 sequence is 15 residues long. The source of the sample is a study of cytomegalovirus exposure and HLA in healthy donors. Overall study results and limits: Researchers reported that a few CMV-associated chains were confirmed in vitro as CMV antigen-specific.

Sequencing was carried out using PBMCs. V is TRBV6-5 and J is TRBJ2-7, with a possible D match to TRBD1 (6 bases). This TCR was recovered from a middle-aged man in good health and CMV-seronegative. CDR3 in amino acids: CASSLGQSSSYEQYF. Here the CDR3 DNA reads TGTGCCAGCAGTCTTGGACAGTCAAGCTCCTACGAGCAGTACTTC.